This entry lists 32 T cell receptor beta chains sequenced from one sample in a study of CD8 T cells in Susac syndrome (dated by TCRdb to the late 2010s). Libraries were prepared through the immunoSEQ multiplex PCR assay. RNA was extracted using the RNeasy kit, and roughly 0.45 to 1 microgram was reverse transcribed with random hexamers. Through fastp at Q25 and MiXCR, TCRdb rebuilt clones from the public reads, retaining in-frame beta chains. Entries that share a CDR3 protein sequence are merged under the most common genes and DNA. For this sample there are 100,000 to 150,000 distinct CDR3 sequences; around 94% appear just once. Around 0.087% of the sample comes from the top ten. Material for sequencing was CD4+ T cells from PBMCs. These TCRs come from a human donor in good health.

This chain joins TRBV29-1 and TRBJ2-1; 9 bases are shared with TRBD1. This CDR3 has 14 amino acids. V was clipped by 7 bases and J by 5 bases; unmatched bases: 9. Germline V lookup: CDR1 SQVTM, CDR2 ANQGSEA. CDR3 sequence (DNA): TGCAGCGCCCGGACAGGGGCCTCTGACAATGAGCAGTTCTTC. Translating gives CSARTGASDNEQFF.

The chain carries TRBV3-1 and TRBJ2-7; D is undetermined. V lost 0 bases, J lost 3 bases, and 3 bases lay in between. CDR1 and CDR2 from the germline V gene are LGHDT and YNNKEL (reference sequence). The CDR3 length is 12 residues. The CDR3 coding sequence is TGTGCCAGCAGCCAAGAGTTCTACGAGCAGTACTTC. Protein: CASSQEFYEQYF.

A single count supports this clonotype. The genes are TRBV5-1 and TRBJ2-7; maybe TRBD1 (6 bases). This CDR3 is built from 13 residues. Germline V gene sequence: CDR1 SGHRS, CDR2 YFSETQ. Trimming took 5 bases from V and 2 from J, leaving 11 bases between them. CDR3 residues: CASRPGDPYEQYF. CDR3 bases: TGCGCCAGCAGACCAGGGGATCCCTACGAGCAGTACTTC.

V and J are TRBV12-3 or TRBV12-4 and TRBJ2-1; 9 nucleotides align to TRBD1. Trimming at V came to 6 bases and at J to 2 bases, leaving 5 bases not matched to a gene. The CDR3 covers 15 residues. In DNA form, the CDR3 reads TGTGCCAGCAGACAGGGGGCAAAAGCCTACAATGAGCAGTTCTTC. Translated: CASRQGAKAYNEQFF.

The chain is built from TRBV29-1 and TRBJ1-3; 7 nucleotides line up with TRBD1. V shed 7 bases and J 0 bases; nucleotides not matched to a gene: 12. This CDR3 is 16 amino acids long. Germline V gene data show CDR1 as SQVTM and CDR2 as ANQGSEA. CDR3 DNA sequence: TGCAGCGCGAGCCTGGAGACAGGGTTCTCTGGAAACACCATATATTTT. Its protein product is CSASLETGFSGNTIYF.

The sample holds one count of this clonotype. The chain is built from TRBV18 and TRBJ1-5; possible D gene TRBD1, 6 bases. Per the germline V gene, CDR1 is KGHSH and CDR2 is LQKENI. Trimming took 3 bases from V and 7 from J, leaving 16 bases between them. The CDR3 sequence is 15 residues long. The CDR3 bases are TGTGCCAGCTCACCGCGACAGGAGGCAGGGCAGCCCCAGCATTTT. It specifies CASSPRQEAGQPQHF.

This sequence joins TRBV12-3 or TRBV12-4 and TRBJ2-1; D may correspond to TRBD1 or TRBD2 (5 bases each). This CDR3 is built from 14 residues. Deletions cut 6 bases from V and 8 bases from J, with 17 bases between. The CDR3 reads CASSPRGGSHEQFF. For the CDR3, the DNA is TGTGCCAGCAGCCCGAGGGGTGGCTCACATGAGCAGTTCTTC.

In its sample, this clonotype was seen a few times. The chain uses TRBV27 and TRBJ1-1, with D perhaps TRBD1 (6 bases). The CDR3 is 13 amino acids. Trimming cost V 3 bases and J 4 bases, with 9 bases left between them. Germline V CDR1 and CDR2: MNHEY, SMNVEV (reference sequence). This CDR3 reads CASSLIGGTEAFF. CDR3 nucleotides: TGTGCCAGCAGTTTGATAGGGGGCACTGAAGCTTTCTTT.

The V call is TRBV20-1, the J call TRBJ1-5; D possibly corresponds to TRBD1 (5 bases). The CDR3 consists of 14 residues. Trimming stripped 0 bases from V and 3 bases from J, with 9 bases between. The germline V gene encodes CDR1 DFQATT and CDR2 SNEGSKA (reference sequence). The CDR3 protein is CSARDGGANQPQHF. The CDR3 DNA reads as TGCAGTGCTAGAGATGGAGGGGCCAATCAGCCCCAGCATTTT.

The rearrangement links TRBV27 to TRBJ1-1; 7 nucleotides line up with TRBD1. The CDR3 extends over 14 amino acids. The junction had 5 bases not matched to a gene; V was cut back by 5 bases and J by 2 bases. CDR1 is MNHEY and CDR2 is SMNVEV in the germline V gene (reference sequence). CDR3 region: CASSPWDSNTEAFF. Written as DNA, the CDR3 is TGTGCCAGCAGTCCTTGGGACAGCAACACTGAAGCTTTCTTT.

V usage is TRBV7-2 and J usage is TRBJ2-5; a weak D match, TRBD2 (7 bases). V lost 7 bases and J 4 bases, leaving 16 bases between the germline ends. Germline V gene lookup returns CDR1 SGHTA and CDR2 FQGNSA. The CDR3 has 14 residues. The CDR3 nucleotides are TGTGCCAGCACCCGAAAGGGGGGGGGAGAGACCCAGTACTTC. It yields the protein CASTRKGGGETQYF.

This chain connects TRBV5-1 to TRBJ1-1; D ambiguous. Germline V gene data show CDR1 as SGHRS and CDR2 as YFSETQ. CDR3 size: 13 residues. Trimming took 6 bases from V and 4 from J, leaving 13 bases between them. Here the CDR3 reads CASKSTVTTEAFF. In DNA, the CDR3 is TGCGCCAGCAAGTCCACCGTGACCACTGAAGCTTTCTTT.

The CDR3 here is CASSPWGGSSGANVLTF. Written as DNA, the CDR3 is TGTGCCAGCAGCCCCTGGGGCGGTAGCTCTGGGGCCAACGTCCTGACTTTC. The chain carries TRBV3-1 and TRBJ2-6; maybe TRBD1 (5 bases). The CDR3 covers 17 residues. CDR1 and CDR2 (germline): LGHDT, YNNKEL (reference sequence). Trimming cost V 4 bases and J 0 bases, with 13 bases left between them.

This clonotype was seen a single time. J is TRBJ2-1 and V is TRBV2; TRBD2 aligns across 9 bases. Looked up from germline, CDR1 is SNHLY and CDR2 is FYNNEI. The CDR3 runs to 14 residues. V gave up 3 bases and J gave up 6 bases; unmatched junction bases: 3. The CDR3 DNA is TGTGCCAGCAGTGAGGGCGGGAGGGCCAATGAGCAGTTCTTC. Amino acid sequence: CASSEGGRANEQFF.

This chain uses TRBV20-1 with TRBJ1-2; D possibly corresponds to TRBD1 (5 bases). The germline V gene encodes CDR1 DFQATT and CDR2 SNEGSKA (reference sequence). Trimming removed 1 base at V and 4 bases at J, with 10 bases between. The CDR3 consists of 13 residues. In DNA, the CDR3 is TGCAGTGCTAGAGCGACAGATTTCTATGGCTACACCTTC. Protein: CSARATDFYGYTF.

The chain employs TRBV23-1 and TRBJ1-1; D is undetermined. TRBV23-1 is annotated as an ORF whose role is uncertain. The CDR3 contains 13 residues. V shed 8 bases and J shed 4 bases, with 14 bases lying between them. The CDR3: CASPLGRSTEAFF. CDR3 bases: TGCGCCAGCCCTTTGGGTCGTAGCACTGAAGCTTTCTTT.

The rearrangement links TRBV7-2 to TRBJ2-3, with 8 bases lining up with TRBD1. Germline values: CDR1 SGHTA, CDR2 FQGNSA. V lost 2 bases and J lost 5; bases outside the gene matches: 18. The CDR3 length is 19 residues. This CDR3 reads CASSLTTARQGRIEDTQYF. The CDR3 DNA is TGTGCCAGCAGCTTAACAACCGCCCGACAGGGGCGCATAGAAGATACGCAGTATTTT.

This clonotype occurred once. The chain joins TRBV5-1 to TRBJ1-1; 10 bases are shared with TRBD1. Germline CDR1 SGHRS, CDR2 YFSETQ. J was trimmed by 5 bases and V by 4 bases; bases with no gene match: 11. The CDR3 is 16 residues long. The CDR3 bases are TGCGCCAGCAGCACCCCTATCCCGGGACAGGGGACTGAAGCTTTCTTT. As protein: CASSTPIPGQGTEAFF.

The CDR3 bases are TGTGCCAGTAGTATCTCCGGCTACGAGCAGTACTTC. Translation: CASSISGYEQYF. The chain links TRBV19 to TRBJ2-7; D ambiguous. Germline CDR1 and CDR2: LNHDA and SQIVND (reference sequence). V gave up 3 bases and J gave up 3 bases, with 6 bases separating them. This CDR3 has 12 residues.

The V gene is TRBV12-3 or TRBV12-4, the J gene TRBJ1-1; unclear D gene. Between the trimmed V and J ends, which lost 6 bases and 2 bases, there was a span of 10 bases. The CDR3 runs to 13 residues. CDR3 loop: CASRDEGNTEAFF. For the CDR3, the DNA is TGTGCCAGCAGAGATGAGGGTAACACTGAAGCTTTCTTT.

DNA of the CDR3: TGCGCCAGCAGCCTGGACAGTCGTAATGAAAAACTGTTTTTT. Translating gives CASSLDSRNEKLFF. The chain recombines TRBV5-1 with TRBJ1-4, with D possibly matching TRBD1 (6 bases). The germline V gene encodes CDR1 SGHRS and CDR2 YFSETQ. The CDR3 has 14 amino acids. Trimming removed 4 bases from V and 4 bases from J, with 11 bases in between.

The chain links TRBV7-2 to TRBJ2-1; no firm D call. Trimming cost V 5 bases and J 2 bases, with 10 bases left between them. The germline CDR1 and CDR2 sequences are SGHTA and FQGNSA. The CDR3 covers 14 residues. The CDR3 loop reads CASSALTPYNEQFF. DNA for the CDR3: TGTGCCAGCAGCGCTCTGACTCCCTACAATGAGCAGTTCTTC.

The chain is built from TRBV20-1 and TRBJ2-7, with D perhaps being TRBD1 or TRBD2 (5 bases each). The CDR3 is 16 residues long. Trimming removed 1 base from V and 0 bases from J, with 16 bases in between. CDR1 and CDR2 from the germline V gene are DFQATT and SNEGSKA (reference sequence). The DNA of the CDR3 is TGCAGTGCTAGAGTCGCCTTAGGGGAGTTCTCCTACGAGCAGTACTTC. Protein product: CSARVALGEFSYEQYF.

This chain uses TRBV11-2 with TRBJ2-7; no definite D call. This CDR3 contains 16 residues. Germline CDR1 SGHAT, CDR2 FQNNGV. V was shortened by 1 base and J by 0 bases, with 13 bases between the two germline ends. CDR3 DNA: TGTGCCAGCAGCTTAGTAGCCCCTTTTAGCTCCTACGAGCAGTACTTC. It yields the protein CASSLVAPFSSYEQYF. The variable domain in full, with the rest retrieved from reference TRBV11-2 and TRBJ2-7, is EAGVAQSPRYKIIEKRQSVAFWCNPISGHATLYWYQQILGQGPKLLIQFQNNGVVDDSQLPKDRFSAERLKGVDSTLKIQPAKLEDSAVYLCASSLVAPFSSYEQYFGPGTRLTVT.

The chain employs TRBV5-1 and TRBJ1-4; 7 bases agree with TRBD1. CDR1 and CDR2 (germline): SGHRS, YFSETQ. The CDR3 has 14 residues. With V trimmed by 5 bases and J by 3 bases, 4 bases remained unmatched. The CDR3 reads CASRRGPANEKLFF. The DNA of the CDR3 is TGCGCCAGCAGGAGGGGGCCCGCTAATGAAAAACTGTTTTTT.

The J gene is TRBJ1-1, the V gene TRBV5-1, with 9 bases fitting TRBD1. Germline CDR1 and CDR2: SGHRS and YFSETQ. The CDR3 loop spans 13 amino acids. The ends lost 2 bases at V and 8 bases at J; junction bases unmatched: 4. The CDR3 DNA is TGCGCCAGCAGCTTCACCGGGACAGGGGAAGCTTTCTTT. Residues: CASSFTGTGEAFF.

In nucleotides, the CDR3 is TGCAGCGTTGGCTATTCCGGGACAGGGACGGGCGAGCAGTACTTC. Translation: CSVGYSGTGTGEQYF. This chain links TRBV29-1 with TRBJ2-7; 9 bases are a match to TRBD1. The J segment lost 6 bases and the V segment lost 4 bases, leaving 13 bases of the junction unmatched. CDR3 length: 15 amino acids. Germline V lookup: CDR1 SQVTM, CDR2 ANQGSEA.

This clonotype was recorded only once. V usage is TRBV29-1 and J usage is TRBJ2-5, with 7 nucleotides matching TRBD2. The CDR3 contains 14 residues. Germline V gene lookup returns CDR1 SQVTM and CDR2 ANQGSEA. Trimming took 7 bases from V and 4 from J; bases not matched to a gene: 12. The CDR3 sequence is CSALRRESRETQYF. In DNA, the CDR3 is TGCAGCGCCCTCCGGCGGGAGTCGCGAGAGACCCAGTACTTC. The variable domain in full, completed from reference TRBV29-1 and TRBJ2-5, reads SAVISQKPSRDICQRGTSLTIQCQVDSQVTMMFWYRQQPGQSLTLIATANQGSEATYESGFVIDKFPISRPNLTFSTLTVSNMSPEDSSIYLCSALRRESRETQYFGPGTRLLVL.

The rearrangement links TRBV27 to TRBJ2-1; perhaps TRBD2 as D (5 bases). From germline, CDR1 is MNHEY and CDR2 SMNVEV (reference sequence). The CDR3 loop spans 15 amino acids. V lost 7 bases, J lost 0 bases, and 13 bases lay in between. The CDR3 is CASTMTINSYNEQFF. CDR3 nucleotides: TGTGCCAGCACCATGACTATAAACTCCTACAATGAGCAGTTCTTC.

The chain recombines TRBV4-3 with TRBJ2-7; 7 bases are a match to TRBD2. V gave up 1 base and J gave up 0 bases; unmatched junction bases: 6. The germline CDR1 and CDR2 sequences are LGHNA and YSLEER. The length of the CDR3 is 16 residues. CDR3 bases: TGCGCCAGCAGCCAAGTCGGGGGGTCCAGCTCCTACGAGCAGTACTTC. Translation: CASSQVGGSSSYEQYF.

Written as DNA, the CDR3 is TGCGCCAGCAGCTGGGCGGGTAGCTCTGGGGCCAACGTCCTGACTTTC. Amino acid sequence: CASSWAGSSGANVLTF. The rearrangement uses TRBV5-1 and TRBJ2-6; TRBD2 might be the D (5 bases). V was shortened by 3 bases and J by 0 bases, with 10 bases between the two germline ends. Germline assignment: CDR1 SGHRS and CDR2 YFSETQ. The CDR3 runs 16 residues.

The rearrangement uses TRBV5-4 and TRBJ2-2, with 9 bases aligning to TRBD2. This CDR3 spans 15 amino acids. Germline V gene sequence: CDR1 SGHNT, CDR2 YYREEE (reference sequence). Unmatched junction bases numbered 4, after V lost 0 bases and J lost 7 bases. CDR3 residues: CASSLAAGGNGELFF. CDR3 in DNA: TGTGCCAGCAGCTTGGCTGCGGGAGGGAACGGGGAGCTGTTTTTT.